These 4 T cell receptor beta chains were sequenced from one sample in a study of blood T cells in healthy people across ages. With a J-beta primer mix and a sample-barcoded 5' primer, a second PCR ran roughly 6 to 11 cycles. TCRdb reprocessed the 5' RACE reads with MiXCR, giving one entry per CDR3 protein. The data show about 1,400,000 distinct CDR3 sequences, approximately 59% seen once. The specimen sequenced was blood. These receptors were collected from a man between 18 and 29 years old in good health.

This chain connects TRBV29-1 to TRBJ1-2; D is unresolved. With 2 bases removed from V and 4 bases from J, the gap between germline ends came to 8 bases. CDR3 size: 12 residues. CDR1 SQVTM and CDR2 ANQGSEA come from the germline V gene. The DNA of the CDR3 is TGCAGCGTTGAAAAAACGGGCTATGGCTACACCTTC. Amino acid sequence: CSVEKTGYGYTF.

The genes are TRBV5-1 and TRBJ2-5, with 8 bases lining up with TRBD1. Germline loops: CDR1 SGHRS, CDR2 YFSETQ. The V segment lost 4 bases and the J segment 0 bases; nucleotides outside the gene matches: 5. The CDR3 has 15 amino acids. The CDR3 DNA follows: TGCGCCAGCAGCCCTCAGGGGGCTTACCAAGAGACCCAGTACTTC. It yields the protein CASSPQGAYQETQYF.

The chain employs TRBV6-5 and TRBJ2-5; D unclear. Germline CDR1 and CDR2: MNHEY and SVGAGI. The V end lost 2 bases, the J end lost 7 bases, and 5 bases lay between the germline ends. The CDR3 consists of 11 residues. This CDR3 reads CASSYTGTQYF. The CDR3 DNA sequence: TGTGCCAGCAGTTACACTGGGACCCAGTACTTC.

The chain links TRBV5-4 to TRBJ2-1, with a possible D match to TRBD2 (6 bases). CDR3 length: 17 residues. Germline assignment: CDR1 SGHNT and CDR2 YYREEE (reference sequence). V gave up 0 bases and J gave up 7 bases, with 20 bases separating them. CDR3 bases: TGTGCCAGCAGCTTGGGGCAATCCAGCGCCCGGGGGAATGAGCAGTTCTTC. Protein product: CASSLGQSSARGNEQFF.